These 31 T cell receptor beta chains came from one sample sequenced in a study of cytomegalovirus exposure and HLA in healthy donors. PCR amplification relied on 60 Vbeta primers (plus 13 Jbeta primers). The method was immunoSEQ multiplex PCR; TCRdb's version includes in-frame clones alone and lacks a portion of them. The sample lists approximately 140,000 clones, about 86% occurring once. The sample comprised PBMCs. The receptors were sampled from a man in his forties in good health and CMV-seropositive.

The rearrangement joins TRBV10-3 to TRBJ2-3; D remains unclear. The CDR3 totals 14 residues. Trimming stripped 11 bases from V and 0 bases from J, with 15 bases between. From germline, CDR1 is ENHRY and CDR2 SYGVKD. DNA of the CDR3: TGTGCCGCAGACGTCGGAGATAGCACAGATACGCAGTATTTT. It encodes CAADVGDSTDTQYF.

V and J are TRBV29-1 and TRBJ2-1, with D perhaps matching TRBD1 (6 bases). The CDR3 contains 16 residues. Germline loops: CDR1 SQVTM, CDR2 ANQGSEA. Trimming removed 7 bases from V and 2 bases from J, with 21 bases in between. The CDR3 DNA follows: TGCAGCGGGGGCACTCACAGGGTAGGTACCTACAATGAGCAGTTCTTC. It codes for CSGGTHRVGTYNEQFF.

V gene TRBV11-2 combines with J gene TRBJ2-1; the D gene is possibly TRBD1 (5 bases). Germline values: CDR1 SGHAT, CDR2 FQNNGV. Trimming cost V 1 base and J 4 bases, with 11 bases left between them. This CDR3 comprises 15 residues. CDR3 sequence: CASSLGRGSYNEQFF. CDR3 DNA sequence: TGTGCCAGCAGCTTAGGTAGGGGTTCGTACAATGAGCAGTTCTTC.

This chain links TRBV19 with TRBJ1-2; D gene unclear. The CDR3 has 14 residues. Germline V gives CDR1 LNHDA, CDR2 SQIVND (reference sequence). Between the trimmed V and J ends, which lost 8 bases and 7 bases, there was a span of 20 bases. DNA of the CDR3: TGTGCCAGTCTCCCCAACGGGTATTTCGGTGGCTACACCTTC. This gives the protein CASLPNGYFGGYTF.

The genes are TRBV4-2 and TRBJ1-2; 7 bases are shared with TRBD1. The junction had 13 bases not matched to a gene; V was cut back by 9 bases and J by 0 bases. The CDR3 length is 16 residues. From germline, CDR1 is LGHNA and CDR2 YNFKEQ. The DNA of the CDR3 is TGTGCCAGTTCATATCCCGGGACAGTCGCTAACTATGGCTACACCTTC. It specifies CASSYPGTVANYGYTF.

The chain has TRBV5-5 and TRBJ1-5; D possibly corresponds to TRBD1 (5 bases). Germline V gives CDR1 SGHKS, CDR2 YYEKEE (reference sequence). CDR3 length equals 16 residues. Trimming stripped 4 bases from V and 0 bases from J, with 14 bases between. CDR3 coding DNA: TGTGCCAGCAGCATATGGGGGGGGAATAGCAATCAGCCCCAGCATTTT. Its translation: CASSIWGGNSNQPQHF.

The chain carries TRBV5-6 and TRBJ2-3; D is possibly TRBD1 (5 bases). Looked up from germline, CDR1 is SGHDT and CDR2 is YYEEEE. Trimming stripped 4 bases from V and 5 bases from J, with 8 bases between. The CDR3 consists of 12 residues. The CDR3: CASSPGLDTQYF. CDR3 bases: TGTGCCAGCAGCCCAGGGTTAGATACGCAGTATTTT.

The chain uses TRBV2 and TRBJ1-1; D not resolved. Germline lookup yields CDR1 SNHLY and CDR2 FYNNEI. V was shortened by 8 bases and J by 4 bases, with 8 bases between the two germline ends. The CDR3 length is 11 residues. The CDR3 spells CASQYTTEAFF. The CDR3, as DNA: TGTGCCAGCCAGTATACCACTGAAGCTTTCTTT.

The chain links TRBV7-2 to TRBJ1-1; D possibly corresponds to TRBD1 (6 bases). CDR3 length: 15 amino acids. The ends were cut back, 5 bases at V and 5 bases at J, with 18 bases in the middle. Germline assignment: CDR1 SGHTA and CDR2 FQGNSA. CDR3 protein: CASSPGGRVGTEAFF. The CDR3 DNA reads TGTGCCAGCAGCCCTGGGGGCCGAGTAGGAACTGAAGCTTTCTTT.

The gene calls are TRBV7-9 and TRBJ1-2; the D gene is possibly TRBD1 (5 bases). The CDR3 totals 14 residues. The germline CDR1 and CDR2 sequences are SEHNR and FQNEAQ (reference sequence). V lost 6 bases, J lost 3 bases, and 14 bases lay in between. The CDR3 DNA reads TGTGCCAGCAGTTTCAGGGTGGTAGACTATGGCTACACCTTC. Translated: CASSFRVVDYGYTF.

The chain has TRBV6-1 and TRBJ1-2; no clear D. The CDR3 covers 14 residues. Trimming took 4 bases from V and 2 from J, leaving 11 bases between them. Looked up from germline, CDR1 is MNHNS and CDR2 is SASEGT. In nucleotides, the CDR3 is TGTGCCAGCAGTGGCGGATATCCGAACTATGGCTACACCTTC. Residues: CASSGGYPNYGYTF.

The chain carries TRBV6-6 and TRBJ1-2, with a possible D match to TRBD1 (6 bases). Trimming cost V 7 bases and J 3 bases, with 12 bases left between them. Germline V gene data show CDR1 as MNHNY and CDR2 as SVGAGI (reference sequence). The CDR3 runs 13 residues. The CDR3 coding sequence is TGTGCCAGCAACAGGCAGGGGTACTATGGCTACACCTTC. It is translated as CASNRQGYYGYTF.

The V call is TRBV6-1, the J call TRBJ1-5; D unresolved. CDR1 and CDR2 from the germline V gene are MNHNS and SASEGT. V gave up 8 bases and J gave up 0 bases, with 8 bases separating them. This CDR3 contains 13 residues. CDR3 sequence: CASVLYSNQPQHF. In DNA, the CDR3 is TGTGCCAGCGTTTTGTATAGCAATCAGCCCCAGCATTTT.

The CDR3 coding sequence is TGTGCCAGCAGCGTAGCGCAGGGAAAGACTGAAGCTTTCTTT. It translates to CASSVAQGKTEAFF. This sequence joins TRBV9 and TRBJ1-1; a possible D gene is TRBD1 (5 bases). Germline V lookup: CDR1 SGDLS, CDR2 YYNGEE. Trimming took 0 bases from V and 5 from J, leaving 11 bases between them. There are 14 residues in the CDR3.

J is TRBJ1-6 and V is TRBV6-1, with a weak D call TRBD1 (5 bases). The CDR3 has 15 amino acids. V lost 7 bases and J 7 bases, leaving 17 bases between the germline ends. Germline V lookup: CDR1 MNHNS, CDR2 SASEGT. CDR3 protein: CASTPTQGLNSPLHF. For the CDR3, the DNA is TGTGCCAGCACCCCCACTCAGGGCCTGAATTCACCCCTCCACTTT.

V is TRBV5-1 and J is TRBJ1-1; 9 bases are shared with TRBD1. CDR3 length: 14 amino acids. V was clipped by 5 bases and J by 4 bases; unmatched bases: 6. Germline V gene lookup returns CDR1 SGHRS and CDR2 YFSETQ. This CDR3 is CASRTLTGGTEAFF. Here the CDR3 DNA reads TGCGCCAGCAGGACCCTGACAGGGGGCACTGAAGCTTTCTTT.

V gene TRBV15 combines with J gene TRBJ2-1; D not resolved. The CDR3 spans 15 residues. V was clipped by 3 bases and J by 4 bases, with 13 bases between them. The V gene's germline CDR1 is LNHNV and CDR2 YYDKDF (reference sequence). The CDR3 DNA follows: TGTGCCACCAGCAGTAGCCGCGGAGCTTACAATGAGCAGTTCTTC. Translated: CATSSSRGAYNEQFF. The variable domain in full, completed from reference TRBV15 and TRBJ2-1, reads DAMVIQNPRYQVTQFGKPVTLSCSQTLNHNVMYWYQQKSSQAPKLLFHYYDKDFNNEADTPDNFQSRRPNTSFCFLDIRSPGLGDTAMYLCATSSSRGAYNEQFFGPGTRLTVL.

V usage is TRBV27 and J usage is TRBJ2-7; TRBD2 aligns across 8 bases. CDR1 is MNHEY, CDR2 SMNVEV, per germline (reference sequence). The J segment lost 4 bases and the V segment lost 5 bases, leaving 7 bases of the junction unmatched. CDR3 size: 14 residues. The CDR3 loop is CASSNREGRYEQYF. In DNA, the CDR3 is TGTGCCAGCAGTAACCGGGAGGGAAGATACGAGCAGTACTTC.

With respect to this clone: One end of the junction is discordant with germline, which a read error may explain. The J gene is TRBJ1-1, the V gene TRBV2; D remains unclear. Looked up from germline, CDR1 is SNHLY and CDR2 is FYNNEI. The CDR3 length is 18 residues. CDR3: CATSEALPTLGENTEAFF. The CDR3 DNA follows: TGTGCCACCAGTGAAGCTCTCCCGACCCTCGGGGAGAACACTGAAGCTTTCTTT.

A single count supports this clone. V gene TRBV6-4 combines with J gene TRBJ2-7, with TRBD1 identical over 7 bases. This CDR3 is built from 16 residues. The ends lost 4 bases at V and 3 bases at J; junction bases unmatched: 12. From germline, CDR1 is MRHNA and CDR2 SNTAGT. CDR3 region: CASSGGTRDRYYEQYF. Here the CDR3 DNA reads TGTGCCAGCAGTGGAGGGACACGGGACAGATACTACGAGCAGTACTTC.

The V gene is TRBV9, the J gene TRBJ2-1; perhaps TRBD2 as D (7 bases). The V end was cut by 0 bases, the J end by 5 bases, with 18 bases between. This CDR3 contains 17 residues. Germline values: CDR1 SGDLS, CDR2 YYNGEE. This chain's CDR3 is CASSVGGAGDVHNEQFF. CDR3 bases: TGTGCCAGCAGCGTAGGGGGGGCGGGAGACGTTCACAATGAGCAGTTCTTC. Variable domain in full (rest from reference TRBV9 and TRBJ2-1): DSGVTQTPKHLITATGQRVTLRCSPRSGDLSVYWYQQSLDQGLQFLIQYYNGEERAKGNILERFSAQQFPDLHSELNLSSLELGDSALYFCASSVGGAGDVHNEQFFGPGTRLTVL.

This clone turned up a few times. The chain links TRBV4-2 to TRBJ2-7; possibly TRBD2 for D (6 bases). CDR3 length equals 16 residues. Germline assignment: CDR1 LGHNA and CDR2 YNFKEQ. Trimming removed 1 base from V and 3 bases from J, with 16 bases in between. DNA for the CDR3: TGTGCCAGCAGCCAAGTGCCCGGGGGTAGCAGCTACGAGCAGTACTTC. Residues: CASSQVPGGSSYEQYF.

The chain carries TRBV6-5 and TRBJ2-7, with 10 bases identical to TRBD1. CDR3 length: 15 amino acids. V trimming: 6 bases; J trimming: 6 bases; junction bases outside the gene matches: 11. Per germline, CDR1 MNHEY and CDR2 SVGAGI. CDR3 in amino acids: CASRDSGTGVSEQYF. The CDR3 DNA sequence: TGTGCCAGCAGGGACTCCGGGACAGGGGTCTCCGAGCAGTACTTC.

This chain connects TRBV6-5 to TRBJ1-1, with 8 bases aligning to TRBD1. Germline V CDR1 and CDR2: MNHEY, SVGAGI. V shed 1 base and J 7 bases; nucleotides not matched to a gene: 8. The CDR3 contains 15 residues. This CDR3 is CASSYFRTGHSEAFF. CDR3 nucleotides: TGTGCCAGCAGTTACTTTCGGACAGGGCATAGTGAAGCTTTCTTT.

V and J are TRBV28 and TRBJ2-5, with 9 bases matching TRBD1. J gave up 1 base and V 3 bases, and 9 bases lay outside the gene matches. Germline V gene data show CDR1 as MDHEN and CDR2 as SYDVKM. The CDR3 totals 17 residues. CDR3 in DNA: TGTGCCAGCAGTTTGGGACAGGGAAGTGTAGTCCAAGAGACCCAGTACTTC. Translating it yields CASSLGQGSVVQETQYF.

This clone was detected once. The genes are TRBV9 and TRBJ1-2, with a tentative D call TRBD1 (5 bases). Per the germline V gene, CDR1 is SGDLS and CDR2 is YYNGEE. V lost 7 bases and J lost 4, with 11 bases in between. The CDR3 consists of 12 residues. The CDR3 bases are TGTGCCAGCGGCCGGGACTCCTATGGCTACACCTTC. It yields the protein CASGRDSYGYTF.

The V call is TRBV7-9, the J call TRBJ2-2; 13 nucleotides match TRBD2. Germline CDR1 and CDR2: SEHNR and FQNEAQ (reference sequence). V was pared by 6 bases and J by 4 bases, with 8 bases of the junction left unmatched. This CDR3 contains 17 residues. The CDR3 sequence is CASRAPGTSGITGELFF. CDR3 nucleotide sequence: TGTGCCAGCAGAGCCCCCGGGACTAGCGGGATCACCGGGGAGCTGTTTTTT.

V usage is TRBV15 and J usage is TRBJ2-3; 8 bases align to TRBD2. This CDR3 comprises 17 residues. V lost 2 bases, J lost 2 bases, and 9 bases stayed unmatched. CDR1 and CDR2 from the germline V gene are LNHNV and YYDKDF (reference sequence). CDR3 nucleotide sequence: TGTGCCACCAGCAGATGGATCGGGAGGGCGACCACAGATACGCAGTATTTT. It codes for CATSRWIGRATTDTQYF.

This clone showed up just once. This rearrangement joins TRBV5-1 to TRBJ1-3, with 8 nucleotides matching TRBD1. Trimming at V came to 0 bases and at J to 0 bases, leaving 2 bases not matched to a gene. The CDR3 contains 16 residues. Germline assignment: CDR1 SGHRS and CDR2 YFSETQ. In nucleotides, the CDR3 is TGCGCCAGCAGCTTGGCTGGGACAGGCTCTGGAAACACCATATATTTT. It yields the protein CASSLAGTGSGNTIYF.

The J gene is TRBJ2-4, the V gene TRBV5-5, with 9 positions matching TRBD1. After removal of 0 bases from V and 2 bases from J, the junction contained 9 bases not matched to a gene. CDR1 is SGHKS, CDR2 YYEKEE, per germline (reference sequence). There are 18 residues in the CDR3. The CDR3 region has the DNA TGTGCCAGCAGCTTGGCCAGGACAGGGGATTTGTCCAAAAACATTCAGTACTTC. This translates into CASSLARTGDLSKNIQYF. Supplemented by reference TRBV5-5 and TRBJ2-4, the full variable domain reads DAGVTQSPTHLIKTRGQQVTLRCSPISGHKSVSWYQQVLGQGPQFIFQYYEKEERGRGNFPDRFSARQFPNYSSELNVNALLLGDSALYLCASSLARTGDLSKNIQYFGAGTRLSVL.

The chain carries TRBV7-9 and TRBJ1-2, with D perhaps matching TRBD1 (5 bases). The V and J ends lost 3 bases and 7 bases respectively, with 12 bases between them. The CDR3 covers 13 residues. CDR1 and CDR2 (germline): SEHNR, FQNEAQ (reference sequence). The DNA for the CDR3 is TGTGCCAGCAGCTTTGCGCAGGGCTCTGGCTACACCTTC. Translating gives CASSFAQGSGYTF.